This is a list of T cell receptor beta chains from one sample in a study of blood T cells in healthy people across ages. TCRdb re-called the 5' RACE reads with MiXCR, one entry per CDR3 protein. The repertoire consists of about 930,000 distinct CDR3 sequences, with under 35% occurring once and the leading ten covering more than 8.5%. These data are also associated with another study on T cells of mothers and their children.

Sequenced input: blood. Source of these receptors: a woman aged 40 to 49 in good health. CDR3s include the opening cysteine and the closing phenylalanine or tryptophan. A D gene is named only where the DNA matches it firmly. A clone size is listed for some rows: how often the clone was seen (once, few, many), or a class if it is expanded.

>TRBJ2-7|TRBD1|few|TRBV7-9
TGTGCCAGCAGCTTAGGGGGCAGGGGGCGGAATTACGAGCAGTACTTC
CASSLGGRGRNYEQYF
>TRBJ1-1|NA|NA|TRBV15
TGTGCCACCAGCCCGGGACGGATGAACACTGAAGCTTTCTTT
CATSPGRMNTEAFF
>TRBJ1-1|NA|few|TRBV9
TGTGCCTGCAGCCCCCGAGAGTCTGAAGCTTTCTTT
CACSPRESEAFF
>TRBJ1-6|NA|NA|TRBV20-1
TGCAGTGCTAGCACCGACAGGAACTCCTATAATTCACCCCTCCACTTT
CSASTDRNSYNSPLHF
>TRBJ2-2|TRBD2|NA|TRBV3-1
TGTGCCAGCAGCCGCCGACGGACTAGCGGGGACACCGGGGAGCTGTTTTTT
CASSRRRTSGDTGELFF
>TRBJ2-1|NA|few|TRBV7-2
TGTGCCAGCAGCCGCGAGACCACGGCCAATGAGCAGTTCTTC
CASSRETTANEQFF
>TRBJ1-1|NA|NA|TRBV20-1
TGCAGTGCTAGAGAGACCGCGAACACTGAAGCTTTCTTT
CSARETANTEAFF
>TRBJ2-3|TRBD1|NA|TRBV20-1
TGCAGTGCTAGAGATTTGGGACAGGTCACAGATACGCAGTATTTT
CSARDLGQVTDTQYF
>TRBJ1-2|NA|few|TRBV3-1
TGTGCCAGCAGCCAAGTGGGCTATGGCTACACCTTC
CASSQVGYGYTF
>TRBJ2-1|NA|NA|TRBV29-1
TGCAGCGTTACCCGCGCGGATGAGCAGTTCTTC
CSVTRADEQFF